The clone carrying this T cell receptor beta chain occurred a few times. Its specificity is not known. This sample is drawn from a study of T-cell reconstitution after alpha-beta-depleted transplantation in children. The study's findings and limits: About two months after transplant, alpha-beta T cells reportedly came from several hundred expanded graft clones. T-cell counts and diversity were attributed mostly to newly produced T cells one year after transplant. The origin of high day-60 TCRbeta diversity in some patients lay in surviving recipient T cells and thymic progenitors.

The library targeted TCRbeta and was prepared with unique molecular identifiers. TCRdb reprocessed the PCR reads via MiXCR and lists one record per CDR3 protein. The sample lists about 980,000 distinct CDR3 sequences; around 30% were seen once. The V end lost 8 bases, the J end lost 3 bases, and 14 bases lay between the germline ends. The V gene's germline CDR1 is WSHSY and CDR2 SAAADI. The CDR3 spans 13 residues. V usage is TRBV10-2 and J usage is TRBJ2-7; D unclear. Material: PBMCs, mostly from graft donor cells, obtained 360 days after TCRalphabeta/CD19-depleted stem cell transplant. The sequence was obtained from a boy younger than two who had a stem cell transplant for SCID, so the T cells may come from the graft donor. CDR3 nucleotides: TGCGCCAGCGTATCAGGTAACAGCTACGAGCAGTACTTC. Translating it yields CASVSGNSYEQYF.